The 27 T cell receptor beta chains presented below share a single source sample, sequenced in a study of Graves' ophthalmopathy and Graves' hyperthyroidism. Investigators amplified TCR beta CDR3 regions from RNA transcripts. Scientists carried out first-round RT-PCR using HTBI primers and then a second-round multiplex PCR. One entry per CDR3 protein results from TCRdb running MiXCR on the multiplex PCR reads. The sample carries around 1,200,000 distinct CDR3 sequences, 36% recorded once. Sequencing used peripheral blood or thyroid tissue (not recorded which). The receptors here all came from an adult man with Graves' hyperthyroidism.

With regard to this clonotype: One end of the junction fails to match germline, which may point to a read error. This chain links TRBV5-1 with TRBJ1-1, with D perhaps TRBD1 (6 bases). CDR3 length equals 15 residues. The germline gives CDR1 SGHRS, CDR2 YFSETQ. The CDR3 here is CASSPGWDMNAEAFF. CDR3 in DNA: TGTGCCAGCAGCCCGGGGTGGGACATGAACGCTGAAGCTTTCTTT.

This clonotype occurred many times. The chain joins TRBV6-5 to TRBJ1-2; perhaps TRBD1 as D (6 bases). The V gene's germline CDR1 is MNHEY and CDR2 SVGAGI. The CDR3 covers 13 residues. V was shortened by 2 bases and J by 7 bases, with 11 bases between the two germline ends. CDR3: CASSYPGQSGYTF. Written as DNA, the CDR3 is TGTGCCAGCAGTTACCCCGGACAGTCTGGCTACACCTTC.

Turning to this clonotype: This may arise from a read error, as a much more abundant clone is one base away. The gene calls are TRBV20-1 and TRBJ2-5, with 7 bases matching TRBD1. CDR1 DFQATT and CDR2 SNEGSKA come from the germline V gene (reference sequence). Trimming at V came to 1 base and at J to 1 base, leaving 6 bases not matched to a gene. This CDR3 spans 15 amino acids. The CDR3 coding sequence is TGCAGTGCTAGAGTGGTGGGACAGTTCCAAGAGACCCAGTACTTC. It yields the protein CSARVVGQFQETQYF.

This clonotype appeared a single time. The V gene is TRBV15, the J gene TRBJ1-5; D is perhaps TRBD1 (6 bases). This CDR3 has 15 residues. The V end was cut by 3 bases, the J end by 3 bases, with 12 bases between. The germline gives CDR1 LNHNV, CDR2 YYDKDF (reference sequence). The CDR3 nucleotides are TGTGCCACCAGCAGTTTAGGGGGGACCAATCAGCCCCAGCATTTT. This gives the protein CATSSLGGTNQPQHF.

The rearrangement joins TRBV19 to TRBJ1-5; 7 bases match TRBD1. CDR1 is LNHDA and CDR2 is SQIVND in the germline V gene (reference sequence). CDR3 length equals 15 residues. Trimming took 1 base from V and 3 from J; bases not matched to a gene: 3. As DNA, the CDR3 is TGTGCCAGTAGTATAGCGAGGGGGCCCAATCAGCCCCAGCATTTT. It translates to CASSIARGPNQPQHF.

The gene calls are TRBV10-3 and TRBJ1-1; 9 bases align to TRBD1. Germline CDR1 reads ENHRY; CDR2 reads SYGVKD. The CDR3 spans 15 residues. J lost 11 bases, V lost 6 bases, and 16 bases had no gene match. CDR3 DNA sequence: TGTGCCATCAGCCTAGCACCGGGACAGGGTTTTCTGGCTTTCTTT. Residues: CAISLAPGQGFLAFF.

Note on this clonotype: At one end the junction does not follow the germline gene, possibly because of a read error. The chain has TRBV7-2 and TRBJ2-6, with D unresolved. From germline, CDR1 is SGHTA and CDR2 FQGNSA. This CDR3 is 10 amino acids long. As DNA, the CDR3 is TGTGCCAGCAGCCTTAACGGCCTGACTTTC. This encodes CASSLNGLTF.

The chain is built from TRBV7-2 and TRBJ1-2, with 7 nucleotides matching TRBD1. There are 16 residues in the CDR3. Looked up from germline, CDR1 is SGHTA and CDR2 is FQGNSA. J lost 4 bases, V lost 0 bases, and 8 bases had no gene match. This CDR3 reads CASSLATGATAYGYTF. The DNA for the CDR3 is TGTGCCAGCAGCTTAGCTACAGGGGCAACCGCCTATGGCTACACCTTC.

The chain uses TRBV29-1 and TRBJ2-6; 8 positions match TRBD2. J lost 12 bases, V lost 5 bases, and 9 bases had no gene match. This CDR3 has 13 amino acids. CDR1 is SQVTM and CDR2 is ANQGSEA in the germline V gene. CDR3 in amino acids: CSVFKDGTSVLTF. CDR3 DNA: TGCAGCGTTTTTAAGGATGGGACTAGCGTCCTGACTTTC.

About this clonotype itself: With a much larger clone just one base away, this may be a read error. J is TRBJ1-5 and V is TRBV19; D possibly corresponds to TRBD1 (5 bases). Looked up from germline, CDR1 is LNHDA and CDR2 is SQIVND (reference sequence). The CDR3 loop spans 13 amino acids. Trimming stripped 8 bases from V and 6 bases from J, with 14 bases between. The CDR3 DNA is TGTGCCAGTGGTAATCAGGGAGGTCAGCCCCAGCATTTT. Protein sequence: CASGNQGGQPQHF.

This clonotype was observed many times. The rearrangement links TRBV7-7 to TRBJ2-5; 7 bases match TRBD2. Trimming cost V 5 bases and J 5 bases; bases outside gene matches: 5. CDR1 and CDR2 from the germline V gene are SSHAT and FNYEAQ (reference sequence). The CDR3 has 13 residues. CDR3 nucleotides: TGTGCCAGCAGCGAGGCGGGGGACGAGACCCAGTACTTC. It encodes CASSEAGDETQYF. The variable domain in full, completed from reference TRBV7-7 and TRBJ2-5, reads GAGVSQSPRYKVTKRGQDVTLRCDPISSHATLYWYQQALGQGPEFLTYFNYEAQPDKSGLPSDRFSAERPEGSISTLTIQRTEQRDSAMYRCASSEAGDETQYFGPGTRLLVL.

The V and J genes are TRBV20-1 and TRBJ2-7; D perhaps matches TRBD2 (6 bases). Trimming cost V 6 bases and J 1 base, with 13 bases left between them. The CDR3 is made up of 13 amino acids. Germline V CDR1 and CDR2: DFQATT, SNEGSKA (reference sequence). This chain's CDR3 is CSAQRAGSYEQYF. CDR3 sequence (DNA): TGCAGTGCCCAACGGGCGGGATCCTACGAGCAGTACTTC.

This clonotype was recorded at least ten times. CDR3 sequence (DNA): TGTGCCAGCAGCTTAGTATTTCCCTCCTACGAGCAGTACTTC. This sequence encodes CASSLVFPSYEQYF. This rearrangement joins TRBV7-8 to TRBJ2-7, with D unclear. This CDR3 is built from 14 residues. The germline V gene has CDR1 SGHVS and CDR2 FQNEAQ. V lost 1 base and J lost 0, with 7 bases in between. Complete variable domain (other parts from reference TRBV7-8 and TRBJ2-7): GAGVSQSPRYKVAKRGQDVALRCDPISGHVSLFWYQQALGQGPEFLTYFQNEAQLDKSGLPSDRFFAERPEGSVSTLKIQRTQQEDSAVYLCASSLVFPSYEQYFGPGTRLTVT.

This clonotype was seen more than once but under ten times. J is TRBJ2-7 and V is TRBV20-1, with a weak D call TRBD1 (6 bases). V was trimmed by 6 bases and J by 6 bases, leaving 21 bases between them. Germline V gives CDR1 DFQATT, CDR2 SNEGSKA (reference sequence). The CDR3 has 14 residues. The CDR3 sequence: CSAPVGQGFSEQYF. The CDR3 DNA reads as TGCAGTGCCCCCGTTGGGCAGGGGTTTTCCGAGCAGTACTTC.

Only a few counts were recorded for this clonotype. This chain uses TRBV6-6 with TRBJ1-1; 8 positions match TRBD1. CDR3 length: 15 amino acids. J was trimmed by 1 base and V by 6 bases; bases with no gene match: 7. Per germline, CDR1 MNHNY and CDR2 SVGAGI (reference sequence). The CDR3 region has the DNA TGTGCCAGCAGACTCATGACAGGGGAGAACACTGAAGCTTTCTTT. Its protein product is CASRLMTGENTEAFF.

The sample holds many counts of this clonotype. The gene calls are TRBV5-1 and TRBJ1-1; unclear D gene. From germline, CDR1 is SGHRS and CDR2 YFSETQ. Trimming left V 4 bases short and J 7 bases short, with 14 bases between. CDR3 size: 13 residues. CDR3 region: CASSPGMRNEAFF. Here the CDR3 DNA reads TGCGCCAGCAGCCCAGGTATGCGTAATGAAGCTTTCTTT.

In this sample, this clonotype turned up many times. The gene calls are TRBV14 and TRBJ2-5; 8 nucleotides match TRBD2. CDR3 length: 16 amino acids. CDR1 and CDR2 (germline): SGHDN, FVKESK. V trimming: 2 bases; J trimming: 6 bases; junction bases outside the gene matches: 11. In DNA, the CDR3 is TGTGCCAGCAGCCAATCTAGTCTAGCGGGCTGGAAGACCCAGTACTTC. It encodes CASSQSSLAGWKTQYF.

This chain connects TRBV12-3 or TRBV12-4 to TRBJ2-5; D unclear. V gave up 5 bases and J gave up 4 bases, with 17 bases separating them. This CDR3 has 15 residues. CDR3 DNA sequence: TGTGCCAGCAGTCCCCCGCATGGGTTGGGAGAGACCCAGTACTTC. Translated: CASSPPHGLGETQYF.

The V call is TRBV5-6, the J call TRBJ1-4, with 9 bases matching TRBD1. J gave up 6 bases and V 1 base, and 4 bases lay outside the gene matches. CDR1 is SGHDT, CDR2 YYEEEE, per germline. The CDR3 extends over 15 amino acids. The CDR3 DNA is TGTGCCAGCAGCTTGTGGGGACAGGGACATGAAAAACTGTTTTTT. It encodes CASSLWGQGHEKLFF.

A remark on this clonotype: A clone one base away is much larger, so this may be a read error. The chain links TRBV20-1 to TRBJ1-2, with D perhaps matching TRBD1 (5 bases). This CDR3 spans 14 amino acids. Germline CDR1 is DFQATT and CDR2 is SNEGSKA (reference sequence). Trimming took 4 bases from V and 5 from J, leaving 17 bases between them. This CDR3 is CSANPSGTQYGYTF. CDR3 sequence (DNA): TGCAGTGCTAACCCATCGGGGACCCAATATGGCTACACCTTC.

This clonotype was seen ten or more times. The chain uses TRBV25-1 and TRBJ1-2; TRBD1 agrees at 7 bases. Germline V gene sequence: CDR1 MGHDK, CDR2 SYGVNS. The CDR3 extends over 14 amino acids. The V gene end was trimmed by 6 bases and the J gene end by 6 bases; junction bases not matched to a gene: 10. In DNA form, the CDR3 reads TGTGCCAGCAGAGGGAGCGACAGGGATAATGGCTACACCTTC. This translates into CASRGSDRDNGYTF.

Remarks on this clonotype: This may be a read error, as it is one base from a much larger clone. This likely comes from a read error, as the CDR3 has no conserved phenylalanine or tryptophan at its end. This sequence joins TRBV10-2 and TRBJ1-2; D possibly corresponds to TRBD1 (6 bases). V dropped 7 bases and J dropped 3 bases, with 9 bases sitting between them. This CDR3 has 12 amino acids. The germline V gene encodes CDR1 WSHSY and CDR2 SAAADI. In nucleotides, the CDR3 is TGCGCCAGCAAAGGACAGTACTATGGCTACACCCTC. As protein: CASKGQYYGYTL.

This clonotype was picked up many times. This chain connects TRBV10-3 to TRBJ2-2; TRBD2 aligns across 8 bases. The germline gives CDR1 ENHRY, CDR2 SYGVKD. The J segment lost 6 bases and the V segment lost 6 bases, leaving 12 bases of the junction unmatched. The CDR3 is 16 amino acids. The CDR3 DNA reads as TGTGCCATCAGCGTATTAGCGGGGATAACTTCCGGGGAGCTGTTTTTT. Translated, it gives CAISVLAGITSGELFF.

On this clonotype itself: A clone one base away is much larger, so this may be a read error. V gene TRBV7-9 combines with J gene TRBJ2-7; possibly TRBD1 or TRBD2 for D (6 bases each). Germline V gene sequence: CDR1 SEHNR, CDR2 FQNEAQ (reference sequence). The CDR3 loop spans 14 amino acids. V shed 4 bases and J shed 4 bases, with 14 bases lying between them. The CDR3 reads CASSSRGGIYEQYF. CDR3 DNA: TGTGCCAGCAGCTCCAGGGGCGGGATTTACGAGCAGTACTTC.

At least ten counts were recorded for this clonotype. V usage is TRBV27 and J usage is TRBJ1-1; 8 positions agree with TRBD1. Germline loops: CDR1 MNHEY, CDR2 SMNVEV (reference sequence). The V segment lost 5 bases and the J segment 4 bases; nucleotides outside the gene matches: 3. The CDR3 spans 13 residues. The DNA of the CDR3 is TGTGCCAGCAGTGGACAGGGATCCACTGAAGCTTTCTTT. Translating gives CASSGQGSTEAFF.

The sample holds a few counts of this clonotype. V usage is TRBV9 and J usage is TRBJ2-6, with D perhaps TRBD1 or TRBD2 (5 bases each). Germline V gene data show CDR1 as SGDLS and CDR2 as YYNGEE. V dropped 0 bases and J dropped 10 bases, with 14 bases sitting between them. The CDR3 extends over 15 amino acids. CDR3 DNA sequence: TGTGCCAGCAGCGTAGAGTTCGGGACCTTAAACGTCCTGACTTTC. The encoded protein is CASSVEFGTLNVLTF.

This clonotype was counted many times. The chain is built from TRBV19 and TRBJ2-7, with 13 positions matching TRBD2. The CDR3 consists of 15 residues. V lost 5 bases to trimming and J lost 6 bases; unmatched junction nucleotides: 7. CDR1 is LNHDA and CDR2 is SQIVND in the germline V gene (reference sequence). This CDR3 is CASSSTSGRAPEQYF. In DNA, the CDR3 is TGTGCCAGTAGTTCAACTAGCGGGAGGGCCCCCGAGCAGTACTTC.